This record covers a single T cell receptor (beta chain). Its cognate antigen is unknown. Participants who had HIV were, without exception, treated in the United States. This entry is derived from a study of long-term antiretroviral therapy in people with HIV. The CDR3 has 12 residues. Germline CDR1 SGHRS, CDR2 YFSETQ. The ends were cut back, 0 bases at V and 5 bases at J, with 4 bases in the middle. Assay version v3.0 of immunoSEQ was used, and it was run at survey level. What sequencing targeted per sample was about 35,000-55,000 T-cell genomes. Repertoires were generated with immunoSEQ multiplex PCR, while TCRdb's copy carries only in-frame clones and drops some. The data hold tens of thousands of clones, with around 83% observed a single time. General study points: Clonal populations expanded prior to ART predominated within the repertoire at all time points. Control repertoires displayed wider CDR3 length ranges than the HIV repertoires.

The sequencing here drew on unsorted PBMCs, taken 3 years after starting antiretroviral therapy. The chain employs TRBV5-1 and TRBJ2-3, with D uncertain. The TCR originated in a man in his fifties with HIV. CDR3 in DNA: TGCGCCAGCAGCTTGGGACGAGATACGCAGTATTTT. Its protein is CASSLGRDTQYF.